This T cell receptor (beta chain) came from a study of cytomegalovirus exposure and HLA in healthy donors. The CDR3 has 15 amino acids. The V gene lost 6 bases and the J gene lost 0 bases, with 14 bases spanning the gap. Germline V gene data show CDR1 as MNHEY and CDR2 as SVGAGI. In the PCR, 60 Vbeta and 13 Jbeta primers were used. Only in-frame clones appear in the TCRdb table, and some are missing; sequencing was by immunoSEQ multiplex PCR. The sample shows about 180,000 clones, around three quarters of them seen only once. V is TRBV6-5 and J is TRBJ1-2; D remains unclear. Specimen: PBMCs. The clonotype comes from a man aged 40-55 years in good health and CMV-seronegative. CDR3 region: CASSTAGSSNYGYTF. DNA of the CDR3: TGTGCCAGCAGCACGGCGGGGTCCTCTAACTATGGCTACACCTTC.